The 14 T cell receptor beta chains in this list originate from one sample, sequenced in a study of cytomegalovirus exposure and HLA in healthy donors. It was with 60 Vbeta and 13 Jbeta primers that the PCR ran. Assay used: immunoSEQ multiplex PCR; TCRdb lists only in-frame clones, some missing. The repertoire holds over 120,000 clones, with around two thirds as singletons. The sequenced sample was PBMCs. These receptors were obtained from a man between 18 and 35 years old in good health and CMV-seropositive.

Here the CDR3 reads CASSSTGTGAMRTEAFF. The CDR3 DNA follows: TGCGCCAGCAGCTCCACCGGGACAGGGGCAATGAGGACTGAAGCTTTCTTT. The chain has TRBV5-1 and TRBJ1-1, with TRBD1 matching over 10 bases. Trimming cost V 3 bases and J 5 bases; bases outside gene matches: 13. There are 17 residues in the CDR3. Germline V lookup: CDR1 SGHRS, CDR2 YFSETQ.

V and J are TRBV14 and TRBJ2-3; 7 bases map to TRBD1. CDR3 length equals 15 residues. Unmatched junction bases numbered 5, after V lost 3 bases and J lost 2 bases. The germline V gene has CDR1 SGHDN and CDR2 FVKESK. The CDR3 region is CASSHLGQLTDTQYF. The CDR3 bases are TGTGCCAGCAGCCACCTGGGACAGCTCACAGATACGCAGTATTTT.

The J gene is TRBJ2-5, the V gene TRBV13, with D possibly being TRBD1 (5 bases). The J call could be wrong; TRBJ2-7 is a better fit for the DNA end. CDR3 length: 14 amino acids. The germline V gene has CDR1 PRHDT and CDR2 FYEKMQ (reference sequence). The CDR3 region has the DNA TGTGCCAGCAGCCCTAGGGGCAGCTCCTACGAGCAGTACTTC. Translation gives CASSPRGSSYEQYF.

The genes are TRBV5-1 and TRBJ1-2, with D unresolved. Trimming cost V 2 bases and J 4 bases, with 6 bases left between them. The CDR3 consists of 12 residues. Germline V lookup: CDR1 SGHRS, CDR2 YFSETQ. CDR3 sequence reads: CASSFLRYGYTF. In DNA, the CDR3 is TGCGCCAGCAGCTTCCTTCGCTATGGCTACACCTTC.

The chain is built from TRBV18 and TRBJ2-5, with D unclear. Trimming cost V 3 bases and J 11 bases, with 16 bases left between them. The CDR3 has 13 amino acids. CDR1 is KGHSH and CDR2 is LQKENI in the germline V gene. CDR3 in amino acids: CASSPLPDGEQYF. In nucleotides, the CDR3 is TGTGCCAGCTCACCCCTCCCGGATGGAGAGCAGTACTTC.

The genes are TRBV5-4 and TRBJ2-5; 9 bases map to TRBD2. Unmatched junction bases numbered 10, after V lost 2 bases and J lost 5 bases. The CDR3 length is 16 residues. Germline CDR1 is SGHNT and CDR2 is YYREEE (reference sequence). Here the CDR3 reads CASSFEGGRAAETQYF. The DNA of the CDR3 is TGTGCCAGCAGCTTCGAGGGCGGGAGGGCCGCCGAGACCCAGTACTTC. Full variable domain (remainder filled in from reference TRBV5-4 and TRBJ2-5): ETGVTQSPTHLIKTRGQQVTLRCSSQSGHNTVSWYQQALGQGPQFIFQYYREEENGRGNFPPRFSGLQFPNYSSELNVNALELDDSALYLCASSFEGGRAAETQYFGPGTRLLVL.

The gene calls are TRBV4-2 and TRBJ2-5; 10 nucleotides agree with TRBD2. The CDR3 consists of 19 residues. The germline gives CDR1 LGHNA, CDR2 YNFKEQ. J lost 4 bases, V lost 1 base, and 15 bases had no gene match. DNA for the CDR3: TGTGCCAGCAGCCAAGTAAGAAGCGGGGGGGCTAAGGGAGGAGAGACCCAGTACTTC. Its protein is CASSQVRSGGAKGGETQYF.

The J gene is TRBJ2-7, the V gene TRBV6-5, with D possibly being TRBD2 (6 bases). Germline CDR1 and CDR2: MNHEY and SVGAGI. V was trimmed by 4 bases and J by 0 bases, leaving 7 bases between them. This CDR3 is built from 13 residues. This CDR3 is CASSFGGSYEQYF. CDR3 bases: TGTGCCAGCAGTTTCGGGGGCTCCTACGAGCAGTACTTC.

This clone appeared once. J is TRBJ2-2 and V is TRBV5-1; possibly TRBD1 for D (6 bases). The V and J ends lost 3 bases and 2 bases respectively, with 8 bases between them. This CDR3 is 14 amino acids long. The germline gives CDR1 SGHRS, CDR2 YFSETQ. The CDR3 is CASSSGQNTGELFF. The CDR3 DNA sequence: TGCGCCAGCAGCTCGGGACAAAACACCGGGGAGCTGTTTTTT.

The V gene is TRBV6-5, the J gene TRBJ1-1, with D possibly matching TRBD1 (5 bases). Germline V gene data show CDR1 as MNHEY and CDR2 as SVGAGI. CDR3 size: 14 residues. Deletions cut 5 bases from V and 3 bases from J, with 13 bases between. The CDR3 reads CASSHWKGDTEAFF. DNA for the CDR3: TGTGCCAGCAGTCACTGGAAAGGGGACACTGAAGCTTTCTTT.

The genes are TRBV5-1 and TRBJ2-2, with D maybe TRBD2 (5 bases). The CDR3 length is 15 residues. The germline CDR1 and CDR2 sequences are SGHRS and YFSETQ. Trimming stripped 5 bases from V and 2 bases from J, with 13 bases between. DNA for the CDR3: TGCGCCAGCAGGCCCCCCGGACTTAACACCGGGGAGCTGTTTTTT. Its translation is CASRPPGLNTGELFF.

V usage is TRBV28 and J usage is TRBJ2-2; 7 nucleotides align to TRBD1. Germline CDR1 MDHEN, CDR2 SYDVKM. The length of the CDR3 is 14 residues. The J segment lost 5 bases and the V segment lost 1 base, leaving 1 base of the junction unmatched. The chain's CDR3 is CASSLLGQTGELFF. CDR3 coding DNA: TGTGCCAGCAGTTTATTGGGACAGACCGGGGAGCTGTTTTTT.

This clone showed up just a few times. The V gene is TRBV10-3, the J gene TRBJ2-3, with TRBD1 identical over 7 bases. This CDR3 comprises 17 residues. V was clipped by 6 bases and J by 3 bases; unmatched bases: 15. Germline lookup yields CDR1 ENHRY and CDR2 SYGVKD. CDR3 sequence: CAIRDSPVTGTTDTQYF. CDR3 sequence (DNA): TGTGCCATCAGAGATTCCCCTGTGACAGGGACGACAGATACGCAGTATTTT.

The genes are TRBV10-3 and TRBJ2-3; TRBD2 agrees at 7 bases. The CDR3 sequence is 14 residues long. J lost 1 base, V lost 7 bases, and 5 bases had no gene match. The germline V gene has CDR1 ENHRY and CDR2 SYGVKD. This chain's CDR3 is CAINWSGGTDTQYF. CDR3 coding DNA: TGTGCCATCAATTGGAGCGGGGGCACAGATACGCAGTATTTT.